The clone carrying this T cell receptor beta chain was seen many times. The sample originates from a study of identical twins. The V end lost 3 bases, the J end lost 3 bases, and 15 bases lay between the germline ends. There are 15 residues in the CDR3. Germline lookup yields CDR1 DFQATT and CDR2 SNEGSKA (reference sequence). After template switching added a universal primer site, the resulting cDNA carried unique molecular identifiers. MiXCR was run by TCRdb on the 5' RACE reads, yielding one entry per CDR3 protein. The data contain hundreds of thousands of distinct CDR3 sequences, 18% of them singletons. These data are also associated with another study on T cells expressing NK-cell markers.

The sequenced material came from PBMCs. V usage is TRBV20-1 and J usage is TRBJ1-5; a weak D match, TRBD1 (6 bases). This TCR was sampled from a woman aged 18 to 35 in good health. The CDR3 bases are TGCAGTGCTAGCCCTCCGACAGGCCTCAATCAGCCCCAGCATTTT. Encoded protein: CSASPPTGLNQPQHF.